What follows are 14 T cell receptor beta chains derived from one specimen sequenced in a study of blood T cell repertoires in COVID-19. TCRdb's table, derived via immunoSEQ multiplex PCR, lists solely in-frame clones and lacks some. This sample has around 400,000 clones, with roughly 84% found just once. Material for sequencing was PBMCs or T cells enriched from blood (not recorded which). The receptors come from a woman aged 18-29 years who had been exposed to COVID-19.

The chain uses TRBV2 and TRBJ2-1, with D perhaps matching TRBD1 (5 bases). The CDR3 sequence is 16 residues long. Germline V gene data show CDR1 as SNHLY and CDR2 as FYNNEI. V was clipped by 4 bases and J by 5 bases, with 18 bases between them. For the CDR3, the DNA is TGTGCCAGCAGTGCGGTCAGGGTGTTGGCCCACAATGAGCAGTTCTTC. This encodes CASSAVRVLAHNEQFF. Complete variable domain (other parts from reference TRBV2 and TRBJ2-1): EPEVTQTPSHQVTQMGQEVILRCVPISNHLYFYWYRQILGQKVEFLVSFYNNEISEKSEIFDDQFSVERPDGSNFTLKIRSTKLEDSAMYFCASSAVRVLAHNEQFFGPGTRLTVL.

The count of this clone is one. The V gene is TRBV4-2, the J gene TRBJ2-3; TRBD2 aligns across 7 bases. This CDR3 has 17 residues. Germline CDR1 and CDR2: LGHNA and YNFKEQ. V lost 0 bases, J lost 1 base, and 7 bases stayed unmatched. This CDR3 is CASSQEGLTTGTDTQYF. For the CDR3, the DNA is TGTGCCAGCAGCCAAGAGGGACTAACGACCGGCACAGATACGCAGTATTTT.

The chain couples TRBV6-2 or TRBV6-3 to TRBJ1-2; TRBD1 matches at 9 bases. The ends lost 0 bases at V and 7 bases at J; junction bases unmatched: 6. Germline V CDR1 and CDR2: MNHEY, SVGEGT. This CDR3 spans 15 amino acids. CDR3 DNA sequence: TGTGCCAGCAGTTACTCCCGGACAGGGGCGGCTGGCTACACCTTC. Its translation is CASSYSRTGAAGYTF.

The chain joins TRBV18 to TRBJ2-7, with 9 bases fitting TRBD1. The CDR3 loop spans 15 amino acids. Germline CDR1 reads KGHSH; CDR2 reads LQKENI. The J segment lost 3 bases and the V segment lost 3 bases, leaving 6 bases of the junction unmatched. Here the CDR3 DNA reads TGTGCCAGCTCACCCTCGGGACAGGGAAGCTACGAGCAGTACTTC. It yields the protein CASSPSGQGSYEQYF.

The chain employs TRBV6-1 and TRBJ1-1; D is unclear. CDR3 size: 14 residues. With 1 base removed from V and 4 bases from J, the gap between germline ends came to 10 bases. From germline, CDR1 is MNHNS and CDR2 SASEGT. As DNA, the CDR3 is TGTGCCAGCAGTGAAGGAGGTATGAGCACTGAAGCTTTCTTT. This gives the protein CASSEGGMSTEAFF.

This clone turned up a few times. The CDR3 nucleotides read TGCGCCAGCAGCTTGTCAGGGGAAGGAAACACCATATATTTT. Translating gives CASSLSGEGNTIYF. The gene calls are TRBV5-1 and TRBJ1-3; a possible D gene is TRBD1 (6 bases). Germline V gene lookup returns CDR1 SGHRS and CDR2 YFSETQ. CDR3 length: 14 amino acids. Trimming removed 1 base at V and 4 bases at J, with 9 bases between.

The rearrangement links TRBV20-1 to TRBJ2-7; 7 nucleotides line up with TRBD1. This CDR3 spans 14 amino acids. V lost 6 bases, J lost 4 bases, and 12 bases stayed unmatched. CDR1 DFQATT and CDR2 SNEGSKA come from the germline V gene (reference sequence). Here the CDR3 DNA reads TGCAGTGCCAGTATCCCCGGGACAGCTTACGAGCAGTACTTC. It encodes CSASIPGTAYEQYF.

The chain is built from TRBV4-3 and TRBJ1-1; TRBD1 might be the D (6 bases). The germline CDR1 and CDR2 sequences are LGHNA and YSLEER. This CDR3 has 20 residues. V shed 1 base and J shed 5 bases, with 29 bases lying between them. The CDR3 here is CASSQVSPLPYRVERTEAFF. The CDR3 nucleotides are TGCGCCAGCAGCCAAGTCTCCCCGTTACCTTACAGGGTAGAGAGGACTGAAGCTTTCTTT.

Points on this clone: Other DNA sequences of this sample code for an identical CDR3. The rearrangement links TRBV10-3 to TRBJ2-1, with 7 bases lining up with TRBD2. CDR1 is ENHRY and CDR2 is SYGVKD in the germline V gene. The CDR3 length is 16 residues. V shed 0 bases and J 0 bases; nucleotides not matched to a gene: 2. The CDR3 nucleotides read TGTGCCATCAGTGAGTCTGGCGGGAGCTCCTACAATGAGCAGTTCTTC. Amino acid sequence: CAISESGGSSYNEQFF.

The J gene is TRBJ2-7, the V gene TRBV7-2, with TRBD1 identical over 10 bases. Unmatched junction bases numbered 5, after V lost 5 bases and J lost 4 bases. This CDR3 contains 14 residues. Per germline, CDR1 SGHTA and CDR2 FQGNSA. The CDR3 DNA follows: TGTGCCAGCAGCCTCGGGACAGGGGCTTACGAGCAGTACTTC. Translated: CASSLGTGAYEQYF.

The V and J genes are TRBV19 and TRBJ1-3; perhaps TRBD1 as D (6 bases). From germline, CDR1 is LNHDA and CDR2 SQIVND (reference sequence). The CDR3 sequence is 16 residues long. Trimming removed 6 bases at V and 1 base at J, with 16 bases between. For the CDR3, the DNA is TGTGCCAGTAGCGTCTCCAGGGGAGCATCTGGAAACACCATATATTTT. This translates into CASSVSRGASGNTIYF. Complete variable domain (other parts from reference TRBV19 and TRBJ1-3): DGGITQSPKYLFRKEGQNVTLSCEQNLNHDAMYWYRQDPGQGLRLIYYSQIVNDFQKGDIAEGYSVSREKKESFPLTVTSAQKNPTAFYLCASSVSRGASGNTIYFGEGSWLTVV.

This chain uses TRBV4-2 with TRBJ2-7; 8 nucleotides match TRBD2. V shed 2 bases, J shed 0 bases, and the junction held 6 bases outside the gene matches. This CDR3 contains 16 residues. CDR1 LGHNA and CDR2 YNFKEQ come from the germline V gene. CDR3 sequence reads: CASSQSHGTSSYEQYF. CDR3 coding DNA: TGTGCCAGCAGCCAATCACATGGGACTAGCTCCTACGAGCAGTACTTC.

The V gene is TRBV19, the J gene TRBJ2-7, with TRBD1 identical over 7 bases. Germline lookup yields CDR1 LNHDA and CDR2 SQIVND (reference sequence). Germline trimming cut 5 bases from V and 3 bases from J; bases unmatched to any gene: 4. CDR3 size: 13 residues. The CDR3 DNA reads TGTGCCAGTAGTCTAGGACAGGACTACGAGCAGTACTTC. It specifies CASSLGQDYEQYF.

The chain carries TRBV7-9 and TRBJ2-7; 9 positions agree with TRBD2. The CDR3 has 16 amino acids. Trimming took 5 bases from V and 0 from J; bases not matched to a gene: 8. Looked up from germline, CDR1 is SEHNR and CDR2 is FQNEAQ (reference sequence). The CDR3 loop is CASSLQSGGSSYEQYF. The CDR3 DNA sequence: TGTGCCAGCAGCCTACAAAGCGGGGGGAGCTCCTACGAGCAGTACTTC.